The 3 T cell receptor beta chains below were found in one sample sequenced in a study of CD8 T cells in Susac syndrome. RNA was extracted with the RNeasy kit, and a quantity of roughly 0.5 to 1 ug was reverse transcribed using random hexamers. One entry per CDR3 protein results from TCRdb running MiXCR on the immunoSEQ multiplex PCR reads. The repertoire consists of more than 150,000 distinct CDR3 sequences, with roughly 95% occurring once and the leading ten covering 0.12%. Material for sequencing was CD4+ T cells from PBMCs. The receptor source for this set is a human donor with Susac syndrome.

The chain links TRBV29-1 to TRBJ1-1; D is perhaps TRBD1 (6 bases). The V gene lost 7 bases and the J gene lost 3 bases, with 18 bases spanning the gap. CDR3 size: 14 residues. Germline V gene lookup returns CDR1 SQVTM and CDR2 ANQGSEA. CDR3 coding DNA: TGCAGCGCGGACAGTTTTGGGTCCCACACTGAAGCTTTCTTT. Residues: CSADSFGSHTEAFF.

V usage is TRBV7-8 and J usage is TRBJ2-1; 7 nucleotides match TRBD1. This CDR3 is built from 14 residues. J lost 9 bases, V lost 4 bases, and 9 bases had no gene match. Germline CDR1 is SGHVS and CDR2 is FQNEAQ. For the CDR3, the DNA is TGTGCCAGCAGCTCCCGGACAGGTCCTCGTGAGCAGTTCTTC. Amino acids: CASSSRTGPREQFF.

J is TRBJ2-1 and V is TRBV29-1, with D tentatively TRBD1 or TRBD2 (6 bases each). Trimming took off 8 bases at V and 7 bases at J, with 15 bases between the two ends. From germline, CDR1 is SQVTM and CDR2 ANQGSEA. This CDR3 is built from 12 residues. The CDR3: CSLQEGVNEQFF. The DNA of the CDR3 is TGCAGCCTACAGGAGGGGGTGAATGAGCAGTTCTTC.